A selection of T cell receptor beta chains follows, all from one sample in a study of beta chain features in type 1 diabetes. The repertoire was sequenced with immunoSEQ multiplex PCR; TCRdb's copy has only in-frame clones and lacks some. The sample carries some 700,000 clones, 10% to 15% recorded once. Sample: naive CD4+ T cells from blood. The receptor set was obtained from a man aged 18 to 29 with type 1 diabetes. Each CDR3 is given with its conserved first and last residue. Fields, in order: J gene, D gene, clone size, V gene, CDR3 protein. A D gene is named only where the DNA matches it firmly. Clone size is shown for a subset of rows, as once, few, many or a class of expanded clone.

J: TRBJ2-7; D: TRBD1; size: .; V: TRBV18; CDR3: CASSPSGGPYEQYF
J: TRBJ1-2; D: TRBD1; size: .; V: TRBV2; CDR3: CASSVGTGGGGYTF
J: TRBJ2-5; D: TRBD1; size: .; V: TRBV30; CDR3: CAWSVQGHETQYF
J: TRBJ1-6; D: .; size: .; V: TRBV7-8; CDR3: CASSLRGRGDSPLHF
J: TRBJ2-3; D: TRBD2; size: few; V: TRBV13; CDR3: CASSLGPIRRGLSGDTQYF
J: TRBJ2-3; D: TRBD2; size: few; V: TRBV4-2; CDR3: CASSQDVILAGGQDTQYF
J: TRBJ2-3; D: .; size: .; V: TRBV6-5; CDR3: CASSSSATSTDTQYF
J: TRBJ1-4; D: .; size: .; V: TRBV4-1; CDR3: CASSQDSGRDEKLFF
J: TRBJ1-5; D: TRBD1; size: .; V: TRBV27; CDR3: CASSPGQVRYQPQHF
J: TRBJ1-2; D: TRBD1; size: few; V: TRBV25-1; CDR3: CASSTSRTGPLGVYGYTF
J: TRBJ2-5; D: .; size: .; V: TRBV30; CDR3: CAWSVRVGGLRRGETQYF
J: TRBJ2-2; D: .; size: .; V: TRBV14; CDR3: CASSLGLPGAGELFF
J: TRBJ1-2; D: .; size: .; V: TRBV14; CDR3: CASSLTANYGYTF
J: TRBJ2-2; D: .; size: few; V: TRBV10-3; CDR3: CAISEGGITNTGELFF
J: TRBJ1-1; D: .; size: few; V: TRBV7-9; CDR3: CASSLLLGTEAFF
J: TRBJ2-1; D: TRBD1; size: few; V: TRBV11-1; CDR3: CASSLGRQGKQFF
J: TRBJ2-1; D: .; size: .; V: TRBV4-1; CDR3: CASSQTGNNEQFF
J: TRBJ1-5; D: .; size: few; V: TRBV5-4; CDR3: CASSPDFNQPQHF
J: TRBJ2-1; D: .; size: few; V: TRBV5-1; CDR3: CASSFPGTPSYNEQFF
J: TRBJ2-3; D: TRBD1; size: .; V: TRBV30; CDR3: CAWSSRGRDTQYF
J: TRBJ2-1; D: .; size: few; V: TRBV15; CDR3: CATSRVAGIYNEQFF
J: TRBJ1-6; D: .; size: .; V: TRBV6-1; CDR3: CASSERSLLNSPLHF
J: TRBJ2-3; D: .; size: few; V: TRBV11-1; CDR3: CASSTGGAGADTQYF
J: TRBJ2-6; D: .; size: few; V: TRBV5-1; CDR3: CASSLGGRQILYSGANVLTF
J: TRBJ1-5; D: .; size: few; V: TRBV6-1; CDR3: CASSALQGQPQHF
J: TRBJ1-1; D: TRBD1; size: .; V: TRBV27; CDR3: CASTLTGDTEAFF
J: TRBJ2-5; D: .; size: few; V: TRBV25-1; CDR3: CASSELGGRETQYF
J: TRBJ1-2; D: .; size: .; V: TRBV25-1; CDR3: CASSEWASNYGYTF
J: TRBJ2-7; D: .; size: few; V: TRBV14; CDR3: CASSQERGVGGSYEQYF
J: TRBJ2-3; D: .; size: .; V: TRBV9; CDR3: CASSVAGRLTDTQYF
J: TRBJ2-3; D: TRBD2; size: .; V: TRBV5-1; CDR3: CASSPGLAGSTDTQYF
J: TRBJ1-2; D: .; size: .; V: TRBV30; CDR3: CAWSVREYYGYTF
J: TRBJ2-3; D: TRBD1; size: few; V: TRBV27; CDR3: CASRKNRGASTDTQYF
J: TRBJ1-5; D: TRBD1; size: few; V: TRBV30; CDR3: CAWRGQGNNQPQHF
J: TRBJ1-4; D: .; size: once; V: TRBV5-1; CDR3: CASSPGGSLNEKLFF
J: TRBJ2-3; D: TRBD1; size: .; V: TRBV4-1; CDR3: CASSPDRIGDTQYF
J: TRBJ2-2; D: .; size: .; V: TRBV5-1; CDR3: CASSRGPIGNTGELFF
J: TRBJ2-3; D: TRBD2; size: few; V: TRBV7-2; CDR3: CASSLTSGASDTQYF